The 31 T cell receptor beta chains given below trace back to one sample, sequenced in a study of blood T cells in healthy people across ages. The use of a sample-barcoded 5' primer and a J-beta primer mix characterized a second PCR of about 6 to 12 cycles. Each CDR3 protein is one row after TCRdb ran MiXCR on the 5' RACE reads. This table holds approximately 770,000 distinct CDR3 sequences, 58% found once. Material: blood. These receptors were collected from a man aged 25 to 40 in good health.

The V and J genes are TRBV20-1 and TRBJ2-1; 11 nucleotides match TRBD2. The CDR3 length is 14 residues. Unmatched junction bases numbered 4, after V lost 0 bases and J lost 9 bases. Germline assignment: CDR1 DFQATT and CDR2 SNEGSKA (reference sequence). The CDR3 DNA follows: TGCAGTGCTAGAGATCGCACTAGCGGGAGTGAGCAGTTCTTC. Protein product: CSARDRTSGSEQFF.

The rearrangement links TRBV7-6 to TRBJ2-7; 10 bases agree with TRBD2. V was pared by 1 base and J by 0 bases, with 9 bases of the junction left unmatched. This CDR3 has 18 residues. Germline V gene data show CDR1 as SGHVS and CDR2 as FNYEAQ. The CDR3 DNA reads TGTGCCAGCAGCTTAGGCCCATCTAGCGGGAGCGTCTCCTACGAGCAGTACTTC. Protein: CASSLGPSSGSVSYEQYF.

The chain has TRBV7-8 and TRBJ2-7; 7 nucleotides align to TRBD2. Trimming removed 5 bases from V and 1 base from J; junction bases left unmatched: 8. Germline CDR1 SGHVS, CDR2 FQNEAQ. The CDR3 is made up of 15 amino acids. The CDR3 nucleotides are TGTGCCAGCAGCACCCTAGCGGCAAGTTCCTACGAGCAGTACTTC. This gives the protein CASSTLAASSYEQYF.

The CDR3 loop is CASSSTGRNSPLHF. As DNA, the CDR3 is TGTGCCAGCAGTTCCACAGGGAGGAATTCACCCCTCCACTTT. V gene TRBV6-6 combines with J gene TRBJ1-6, with D possibly TRBD1 on 6 matching bases. Germline-derived CDR1 and CDR2 are MNHNY and SVGAGI (reference sequence). The length of the CDR3 is 14 residues. Trimming took off 4 bases at V and 7 bases at J, with 11 bases between the two ends.

The V gene is TRBV6-6, the J gene TRBJ1-4; 9 nucleotides agree with TRBD1. Per germline, CDR1 MNHNY and CDR2 SVGAGI (reference sequence). J was trimmed by 8 bases and V by 6 bases; bases with no gene match: 7. The CDR3 covers 14 residues. The CDR3: CASSRDRVGEKLFF. Here the CDR3 DNA reads TGTGCCAGCAGCCGGGACAGGGTGGGCGAAAAACTGTTTTTT.

This clonotype has just a few counts. The chain links TRBV4-1 to TRBJ2-7, with a weak D call TRBD2 (6 bases). CDR1 is MGHRA, CDR2 YSYEKL, per germline. This CDR3 is 17 amino acids long. V was cut by 4 bases and J by 4 bases, with 23 bases left in between. In DNA form, the CDR3 reads TGCGCCAGCAGCCCCGATCCAGTAGGGACTTTCGGTTACGAGCAGTACTTC. Protein sequence: CASSPDPVGTFGYEQYF.

The chain links TRBV4-3 to TRBJ2-1; D is unresolved. Germline V gene lookup returns CDR1 LGHNA and CDR2 YSLEER. The ends were cut back, 0 bases at V and 3 bases at J, with 6 bases in the middle. This CDR3 has 14 residues. CDR3 DNA sequence: TGCGCCAGCAGCCAAGACCAGATCTACAATGAGCAGTTCTTC. Its translation: CASSQDQIYNEQFF.

The chain is built from TRBV12-5 and TRBJ2-6; D gene unclear. Germline-derived CDR1 and CDR2 are LGHNT and FRNRAP. The CDR3 has 14 residues. The V end lost 7 bases, the J end lost 1 base, and 8 bases lay between the germline ends. The CDR3 region is CASAVGSGANVLTF. Here the CDR3 DNA reads TGTGCTAGTGCCGTGGGGTCTGGGGCCAACGTCCTGACTTTC.

CDR3: CASSQEWNTEAFF. The CDR3 DNA reads as TGCGCCAGCAGCCAAGAGTGGAACACTGAAGCTTTCTTT. The rearrangement links TRBV4-3 to TRBJ1-1; no firm D call. Trimming took off 0 bases at V and 1 base at J, with 3 bases between the two ends. This CDR3 contains 13 residues. Per germline, CDR1 LGHNA and CDR2 YSLEER.

The gene calls are TRBV20-1 and TRBJ2-7; 7 bases fit TRBD2. The trim removed 0 bases at V and 4 bases at J, leaving 12 bases unmatched. From germline, CDR1 is DFQATT and CDR2 SNEGSKA (reference sequence). The CDR3 is made up of 16 amino acids. This CDR3 reads CSARDDATGGVYEQYF. The CDR3 DNA sequence: TGCAGTGCTAGAGATGACGCAACTGGGGGGGTTTACGAGCAGTACTTC.

The chain links TRBV14 to TRBJ1-5; 11 nucleotides agree with TRBD1. The CDR3 has 19 amino acids. The V and J ends lost 1 base and 0 bases, in that order; junction bases with no gene match: 8. Germline V gene sequence: CDR1 SGHDN, CDR2 FVKESK. The DNA for the CDR3 is TGTGCCAGCAGCCAAGTTCGAGGACAGGGGGCTTATAGCAATCAGCCCCAGCATTTT. The encoded protein is CASSQVRGQGAYSNQPQHF.

This clonotype showed up just a few times. The CDR3 here is CASSLKDPTDTQYF. In DNA form, the CDR3 reads TGTGCCAGCAGTTTAAAGGACCCCACAGATACGCAGTATTTT. The rearrangement links TRBV12-3 or TRBV12-4 to TRBJ2-3, with unresolved D. Trimming cost V 2 bases and J 2 bases, with 8 bases left between them. The CDR3 consists of 14 residues.

The rearrangement uses TRBV7-2 and TRBJ2-5, with D unclear. Trimming took 5 bases from V and 7 from J, leaving 14 bases between them. Germline V gives CDR1 SGHTA, CDR2 FQGNSA. The CDR3 length is 13 residues. The CDR3 here is CASSPIRLGTQYF. Written as DNA, the CDR3 is TGTGCCAGCAGCCCAATAAGGCTGGGGACCCAGTACTTC.

Regarding this clonotype: This may arise from a read error, as a much more abundant clone is one base away. The V call is TRBV6-2 or TRBV6-3, the J call TRBJ1-2; D remains unclear. This CDR3 region has 13 residues. V was pared by 6 bases and J by 0 bases, with 8 bases between. CDR1 and CDR2 from the germline V gene are MNHEY and SVGEGT. DNA for the CDR3: TGTGCCAGCAGACCCGACCCTAACTATGGCTACACCTTC. Its protein product is CASRPDPNYGYTF.

V is TRBV5-1 and J is TRBJ2-6; D call uncertain. The germline V gene has CDR1 SGHRS and CDR2 YFSETQ. The CDR3 has 14 amino acids. Trimming shortened V by 1 base and J by 0 bases, and 2 bases separated the two germline ends. CDR3 region: CASSLISGANVLTF. Here the CDR3 DNA reads TGCGCCAGCAGCTTGATCTCTGGGGCCAACGTCCTGACTTTC.

A remark on this clonotype: Sequence at one end of the junction differs from germline and may be a read error. The V call is TRBV6-6, the J call TRBJ1-1; 8 bases fit TRBD1. Germline CDR1 is MNHNY and CDR2 is SVGAGI (reference sequence). This CDR3 is built from 15 residues. CDR3 residues: CASSDSDRVNTEAFF. CDR3 DNA sequence: TGTGCCAGCAGTGACTCGGACAGGGTGAACACTGAAGCTTTCTTT.

This chain joins TRBV5-4 and TRBJ2-1; 12 bases match TRBD2. The V and J ends lost 4 bases and 7 bases, in that order; junction bases with no gene match: 6. The CDR3 spans 15 residues. Germline V gene lookup returns CDR1 SGHNT and CDR2 YYREEE (reference sequence). CDR3: CASSVLAGGSNEQFF. CDR3 DNA sequence: TGTGCCAGCAGCGTTCTAGCGGGAGGGAGTAATGAGCAGTTCTTC.

The genes are TRBV5-1 and TRBJ1-2; 8 bases line up with TRBD1. The CDR3 covers 14 residues. Germline V gene lookup returns CDR1 SGHRS and CDR2 YFSETQ. Trimming cost V 4 bases and J 5 bases; bases outside gene matches: 7. CDR3 sequence (DNA): TGCGCCAGCAGCCCGGCGACAGGGGCATATGGCTACACCTTC. Its protein product is CASSPATGAYGYTF.

Written as DNA, the CDR3 is TGTGCCAGCAGTGATTGGGTTAGTTCACCCCTCCACTTT. Encoded protein: CASSDWVSSPLHF. This chain uses TRBV6-1 with TRBJ1-6, with D unclear. There are 13 residues in the CDR3. Deletions cut 3 bases from V and 9 bases from J, with 9 bases between. Germline CDR1 is MNHNS and CDR2 is SASEGT.

This clonotype was picked up a small number of times. The chain links TRBV6-5 to TRBJ2-1, with no clear D. Germline values: CDR1 MNHEY, CDR2 SVGAGI. The CDR3 is 12 amino acids. Between the trimmed V and J ends, which lost 0 bases and 9 bases, there was a span of 6 bases. The CDR3 spells CASSYSTGEQFF. The CDR3, as DNA: TGTGCCAGCAGTTACTCGACCGGTGAGCAGTTCTTC.

The chain is built from TRBV7-9 and TRBJ2-3; 10 nucleotides line up with TRBD2. The ends lost 1 base at V and 1 base at J; junction bases unmatched: 5. Looked up from germline, CDR1 is SEHNR and CDR2 is FQNEAQ (reference sequence). The CDR3 runs to 17 residues. CDR3 DNA sequence: TGTGCCAGCAGCTTAGTAGCGGGAGGTGCACGCACAGATACGCAGTATTTT. Protein sequence: CASSLVAGGARTDTQYF.

This clonotype was seen more than once but under ten times. Being one base from a much bigger clone, this may be a read error. This chain connects TRBV5-1 to TRBJ2-5; D remains ambiguous. The CDR3 spans 16 residues. CDR1 is SGHRS, CDR2 YFSETQ, per germline. Deletions cut 0 bases from V and 11 bases from J, with 23 bases between. The CDR3 loop reads CASSLAGEALYNEQYF. Here the CDR3 DNA reads TGCGCCAGCAGCTTGGCTGGGGAAGCCCTATACAATGAGCAGTACTTC.

J is TRBJ2-7 and V is TRBV4-1; D unclear. This CDR3 is 16 amino acids long. Germline assignment: CDR1 MGHRA and CDR2 YSYEKL. Trimming took off 0 bases at V and 1 base at J, with 13 bases between the two ends. The CDR3 loop is CASSQEPGAISYEQYF. CDR3 coding DNA: TGCGCCAGCAGCCAAGAACCCGGAGCCATATCCTACGAGCAGTACTTC.

This clonotype was picked up a small number of times. Here the CDR3 reads CASSLVGHPTQETQYF. As DNA, the CDR3 is TGTGCCAGCAGCTTAGTTGGGCACCCAACCCAAGAGACCCAGTACTTC. This rearrangement joins TRBV7-8 to TRBJ2-4; no clear D gene. Gene TRBJ2-5 matches the end of the DNA better, so the J call may be wrong. This CDR3 is 16 amino acids long. The V gene's germline CDR1 is SGHVS and CDR2 FQNEAQ.

V and J are TRBV29-1 and TRBJ1-2, with 9 bases fitting TRBD1. This CDR3 region has 17 residues. J lost 3 bases, V lost 6 bases, and 17 bases had no gene match. Germline-derived CDR1 and CDR2 are SQVTM and ANQGSEA. The CDR3 coding sequence is TGCAGCGTCGTGGGGCCGGGACAGGGAGCCTCCGACTATGGCTACACCTTC. Residues: CSVVGPGQGASDYGYTF.

Details on this clonotype: The junction differs from germline at one of its ends, possibly a read error. This rearrangement joins TRBV7-2 to TRBJ1-2, with D maybe TRBD1 (6 bases). CDR1 is SGHTA, CDR2 FQGNSA, per germline. The length of the CDR3 is 14 residues. The CDR3 loop is CASSFRTDTYGYIF. The CDR3 DNA reads as TGTGCCAGCAGCTTCCGGACAGACACCTATGGCTACATCTTC.

This clonotype was observed once. The CDR3 nucleotides read TGCGCCAGCAGCTTGGCCCCTCAGGCCCCCGAGCAGTTCTTC. Amino acids: CASSLAPQAPEQFF. V gene TRBV5-1 combines with J gene TRBJ2-1; no definite D call. V lost 0 bases and J lost 10, with 14 bases in between. The germline CDR1 and CDR2 sequences are SGHRS and YFSETQ. The CDR3 has 14 residues.

The chain recombines TRBV7-2 with TRBJ2-5, with D tentatively TRBD2 (5 bases). V lost 2 bases and J lost 2, with 12 bases in between. The length of the CDR3 is 15 residues. Germline V gene sequence: CDR1 SGHTA, CDR2 FQGNSA. DNA for the CDR3: TGTGCCAGCAGCTTAACGGTTTGGAGGCAAGAGACCCAGTACTTC. Translated: CASSLTVWRQETQYF.

This chain connects TRBV4-3 to TRBJ2-1; 8 bases are shared with TRBD1. Germline CDR1 LGHNA, CDR2 YSLEER. The CDR3 sequence is 16 residues long. With 0 bases clipped from V and 2 bases from J, the junction kept 3 bases outside the gene matches. CDR3 sequence reads: CASSQDRGRAYNEQFF. DNA of the CDR3: TGCGCCAGCAGCCAAGACAGGGGGCGCGCCTACAATGAGCAGTTCTTC.

J is TRBJ2-1 and V is TRBV20-1; D remains unclear. CDR1 and CDR2 (germline): DFQATT, SNEGSKA (reference sequence). The CDR3 spans 14 residues. Trimming cost V 5 bases and J 0 bases, with 11 bases left between them. Here the CDR3 reads CSARPYNSYNEQFF. The CDR3 DNA sequence: TGCAGTGCTCGGCCCTACAACTCCTACAATGAGCAGTTCTTC.

As DNA, the CDR3 is TGTGCCATCAGGGGCAGGGATACGCAGTATTTT. Encoded protein: CAIRGRDTQYF. The chain uses TRBV10-3 and TRBJ2-3, with D uncertain. There are 11 residues in the CDR3. V was pared by 6 bases and J by 6 bases, with 7 bases between. CDR1 ENHRY and CDR2 SYGVKD come from the germline V gene.